These T cell receptor beta chains were read from a single sample in a study of blood T cell repertoires in COVID-19. Measured with immunoSEQ multiplex PCR; TCRdb has only the in-frame clones, and not every one. The sample includes 200,000 or so clones, 80% to 90% of them seen just once. Material: peripheral blood. The receptors shown here come from a man between 70 and 80 years old with active or convalescent COVID-19. Each CDR3 is given with its conserved first and last residue. The order of the fields is D gene, clone size, J gene, V gene, CDR3 protein, CDR3 DNA. D genes are given only for firm matches. A row's size may be missing; if present it is once, few, many or a size class.

>TRBD1|.|TRBJ2-3|TRBV19
CASSGGQGYDTQYF
TGTGCCAGTAGTGGTGGACAGGGGTATGATACGCAGTATTTT
>TRBD2|.|TRBJ2-3|TRBV7-9
CASSFRLAGGLADTQYF
TGTGCCAGCAGCTTTCGTCTAGCGGGAGGGCTCGCAGATACGCAGTATTTT
>TRBD1|.|TRBJ1-1|TRBV10-2
CASLRGRDTEAFF
TGCGCCAGCCTCAGGGGGCGGGACACTGAAGCTTTCTTT
>.|.|TRBJ1-1|TRBV5-1
CASSPVAGTSGEAFF
TGCGCCAGCAGCCCCGTGGCGGGGACTTCTGGTGAAGCTTTCTTT
>.|.|TRBJ2-2|TRBV15
CATSRDWEPGELFF
TGTGCCACCAGCAGAGATTGGGAGCCCGGGGAGCTGTTTTTT
>TRBD2|.|TRBJ2-1|TRBV4-3
CASSQTSGSFYNEQFF
TGCGCCAGCAGCCAAACTAGCGGGAGCTTTTACAATGAGCAGTTCTTC
>.|once|TRBJ2-2|TRBV7-6
CASSLGTRTNTGELFF
TGTGCCAGCAGCTTAGGGACACGCACGAACACCGGGGAGCTGTTTTTT
>.|.|TRBJ2-1|TRBV19
CASSTGGGSYNEQFF
TGTGCCAGTAGTACGGGGGGCGGATCCTACAATGAGCAGTTCTTC
>.|once|TRBJ2-7|TRBV3-1/TRBV3-2
CASSQGRGINEQYF
TGTGCCAGCAGCCAAGGTCGAGGCATCAACGAGCAGTACTTC
>.|.|TRBJ2-5|TRBV4-3
CASSQGLAQETQYF
TGCGCCAGCAGCCAAGGCTTAGCCCAAGAGACCCAGTACTTC
>.|.|TRBJ1-4|TRBV6-2/TRBV6-3
CASSSPAGRDEKLFF
TGTGCCAGCAGTTCCCCGGCAGGGAGGGATGAAAAACTGTTTTTT
>TRBD1|.|TRBJ2-1|TRBV7-2
CASSLLGQGIDEQFF
TGTGCCAGCAGCTTATTGGGACAGGGTATTGATGAGCAGTTCTTC
>TRBD1|.|TRBJ2-1|TRBV6-2/TRBV6-3
CASSTGTVAYNEQFF
TGTGCCAGCAGCACCGGGACAGTAGCCTACAATGAGCAGTTCTTC
>TRBD2|.|TRBJ2-7|TRBV19
CASSKILARYYEQYF
TGTGCCAGTAGTAAAATACTAGCGAGATACTACGAGCAGTACTTC
>.|.|TRBJ2-7|TRBV28
CASSNPTTNYEQYF
TGTGCCAGCAGTAACCCCACCACTAATTACGAGCAGTACTTC
>.|.|TRBJ1-5|TRBV19
CATWAGRGGPLGQPQHF
TGTGCCACCTGGGCGGGAAGGGGGGGCCCCCTGGGGCAGCCCCAGCATTTT
>.|.|TRBJ1-3|TRBV6-1
CASSDGQFSGNTIYF
TGTGCCAGCAGTGATGGGCAGTTCTCTGGAAACACCATATATTTT
>TRBD2|few|TRBJ2-1|TRBV19
CASKGLAGGYSYNEQFF
TGTGCCAGCAAGGGACTAGCGGGAGGGTACTCCTACAATGAGCAGTTCTTC
>TRBD1|.|TRBJ2-7|TRBV4-3
CASSRGTGRSYEQYF
TGCGCCAGCAGCCGCGGGACAGGACGCTCCTACGAGCAGTACTTC
>.|.|TRBJ1-6|TRBV18
CASSPLERYNSPLHF
TGTGCCAGCTCACCACTGGAGAGGTATAATTCACCCCTCCACTTT
>TRBD1|.|TRBJ2-7|TRBV10-3
CATRPGTGGVEQYF
TGTGCCACCAGGCCCGGGACAGGGGGCGTTGAGCAGTACTTC
>.|.|TRBJ1-4|TRBV28
CASSLGLSGGQLFF
TGTGCCAGCAGTTTGGGTCTGTCGGGGGGACAACTGTTTTTT
>.|.|TRBJ1-5|TRBV19
CASSIGLQPQHF
TGTGCCAGTAGTATAGGGCTTCAGCCCCAGCATTTT
>TRBD2|.|TRBJ2-7|TRBV9
CASSVGGSGVEREQYF
TGTGCCAGCAGCGTAGGGGGGAGCGGGGTCGAGCGGGAGCAGTACTTC
>.|.|TRBJ2-4|TRBV7-2
CASSAQGPDSSIQYF
TGTGCCAGCAGCGCACAGGGTCCTGATTCGTCCATTCAGTACTTC
>.|.|TRBJ2-1|TRBV29-1
CSVEDRGGSSEQFF
TGCAGCGTTGAAGACAGGGGTGGGAGCAGTGAGCAGTTCTTC
>.|.|TRBJ1-2|TRBV7-2
CASSHRQDYGYTF
TGTGCCAGCAGCCATCGACAGGACTATGGCTACACCTTC
>.|.|TRBJ2-2|TRBV7-9
CASSLPHTGELFF
TGTGCCAGCAGCTTACCTCACACCGGGGAGCTGTTTTTT